This T cell receptor (beta chain) was sequenced during a study of blood T cell repertoires in COVID-19. The wider study: The origin of the acute and convalescent COVID-19 samples was the United States, Italy and Spain. T cells, B-cell-depleted T cells, or PBMCs provided the cDNA or gDNA that served as material.

The CDR3 consists of 13 residues. The V gene's germline CDR1 is SGDLS and CDR2 YYNGEE. V shed 0 bases and J shed 7 bases, with 5 bases lying between them. Original handling: It was from reference gene primer amplification that nucleated cell counts were estimated. TCRdb's table, derived via immunoSEQ multiplex PCR, lists solely in-frame clones and lacks some. V, J and clone size are those of that table, while D and trimming were read from the DNA. The sample holds under 350,000 clones, roughly 90% seen once. The chain joins TRBV9 to TRBJ1-6; no firm D call. The source of this sequence is a man between 40 and 49 years old with acute or convalescent COVID-19. What was sequenced was peripheral blood. The CDR3 coding sequence is TGTGCCAGCAGCGTAGAATCGAATTCACCCCTCCACTTT. Amino acid sequence: CASSVESNSPLHF.